One sample yielded the 7 T cell receptor beta chains listed below, sequenced in a study of vaccination and CD4 T cells after COVID-19. The antigens for these receptors are not known. Time point described: late sampling 161 to 241 days after vaccination in a few convalescent patients. This sample's treatment: roughly 10-day PBMC culture with coronavirus spike peptide pools or control peptides (ViraFEST assay). Sequenced with the Oncomine TCR Beta short-read assay was DNA taken from cultured CD4+ T cells. TCRdb redid the calling of the PCR reads with MiXCR, one entry per CDR3 protein. The repertoire includes tens of thousands of distinct CDR3 sequences, around 39% of them detected once, and roughly a tenth sits in the top ten. The source was CD4+ T cells from blood, cultured in vitro, collected about 7 months after SARS-CoV-2 vaccination. The receptors derive from a human donor who had recovered from COVID-19.

V and J are TRBV6-2 or TRBV6-3 and TRBJ2-7; D possibly matches TRBD1 or TRBD2 (6 bases each). V lost 6 bases and J 3 bases, leaving 27 bases between the germline ends. CDR3 length equals 18 residues. Germline lookup yields CDR1 MNHEY and CDR2 SVGEGT. CDR3 protein: CASRTLFGMGRGDYEQYF. The CDR3 DNA is TGTGCCAGCAGGACCCTGTTCGGGATGGGAAGGGGGGACTACGAGCAGTACTTC.

CDR3 residues: CASSLGGRGREQYF. The DNA for the CDR3 is TGTGCCAGCAGCTTAGGGGGTCGAGGACGGGAGCAGTACTTC. The chain is built from TRBV7-2 and TRBJ2-7; D gene unclear. Germline CDR1 SGHTA, CDR2 FQGNSA. The V end lost 1 base, the J end lost 7 bases, and 14 bases lay between the germline ends. CDR3 size: 14 residues.

The V call is TRBV7-6, the J call TRBJ2-5; no definite D call. CDR1 SGHVS and CDR2 FNYEAQ come from the germline V gene. V lost 5 bases and J 3 bases, leaving 10 bases between the germline ends. The CDR3 consists of 13 residues. The CDR3 coding sequence is TGTGCCAGCAGCCTGGGCCCCGAAGAGACCCAGTACTTC. This translates into CASSLGPEETQYF.

This clonotype was counted only a few times. This chain connects TRBV7-9 to TRBJ2-5, with D possibly being TRBD2 (6 bases). Trimming removed 0 bases at V and 4 bases at J, with 6 bases between. Germline CDR1 SEHNR, CDR2 FQNEAQ (reference sequence). CDR3 size: 13 residues. The CDR3 reads CASSLAGGETQYF. The CDR3 DNA reads as TGTGCCAGCAGCTTAGCGGGAGGAGAGACCCAGTACTTC.

The rearrangement joins TRBV20-1 to TRBJ2-7; D might be TRBD1 (6 bases). The germline V gene encodes CDR1 DFQATT and CDR2 SNEGSKA (reference sequence). The CDR3 spans 13 residues. V was pared by 0 bases and J by 1 base, with 7 bases between. The CDR3 DNA reads as TGCAGTGCTAGAGAGCAGGGGTCCTACGAGCAGTACTTC. It codes for CSAREQGSYEQYF.

The chain joins TRBV7-2 to TRBJ2-6; 8 positions match TRBD2. V gave up 5 bases and J gave up 0 bases; unmatched junction bases: 9. Germline V gives CDR1 SGHTA, CDR2 FQGNSA. The CDR3 length is 18 residues. The CDR3 reads CASSHQRGLFSGANVLTF. The CDR3, as DNA: TGTGCCAGCAGCCATCAGCGGGGGCTTTTCTCTGGGGCCAACGTCCTGACTTTC.

This clonotype was counted only a few times. The chain links TRBV24-1 to TRBJ1-1; 8 bases line up with TRBD1. V lost 0 bases and J lost 3; bases outside the gene matches: 11. The germline gives CDR1 KGHDR, CDR2 SFDVKD. This CDR3 region has 18 residues. CDR3 coding DNA: TGTGCCACCAGTGATTTGCGTATCAGGGGGCGCGTCTACACTGAAGCTTTCTTT. Its translation: CATSDLRIRGRVYTEAFF.